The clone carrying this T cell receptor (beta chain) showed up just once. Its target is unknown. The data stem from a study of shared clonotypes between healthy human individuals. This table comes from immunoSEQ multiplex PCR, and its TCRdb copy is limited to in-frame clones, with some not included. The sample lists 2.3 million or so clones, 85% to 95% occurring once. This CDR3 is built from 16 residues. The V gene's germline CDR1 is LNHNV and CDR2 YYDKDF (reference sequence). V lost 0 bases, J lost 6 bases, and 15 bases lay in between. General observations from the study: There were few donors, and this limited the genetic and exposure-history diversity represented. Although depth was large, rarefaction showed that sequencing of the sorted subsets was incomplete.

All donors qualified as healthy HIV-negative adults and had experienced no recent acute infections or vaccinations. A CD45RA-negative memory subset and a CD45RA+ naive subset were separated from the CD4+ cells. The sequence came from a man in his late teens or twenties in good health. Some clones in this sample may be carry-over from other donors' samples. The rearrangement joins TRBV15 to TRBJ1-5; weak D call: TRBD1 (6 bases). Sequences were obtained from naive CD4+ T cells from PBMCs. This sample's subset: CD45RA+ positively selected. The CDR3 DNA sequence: TGTGCCACCAGCAGAGAAACAGGGCCTTTATTTCAGCCCCAGCATTTT. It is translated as CATSRETGPLFQPQHF.